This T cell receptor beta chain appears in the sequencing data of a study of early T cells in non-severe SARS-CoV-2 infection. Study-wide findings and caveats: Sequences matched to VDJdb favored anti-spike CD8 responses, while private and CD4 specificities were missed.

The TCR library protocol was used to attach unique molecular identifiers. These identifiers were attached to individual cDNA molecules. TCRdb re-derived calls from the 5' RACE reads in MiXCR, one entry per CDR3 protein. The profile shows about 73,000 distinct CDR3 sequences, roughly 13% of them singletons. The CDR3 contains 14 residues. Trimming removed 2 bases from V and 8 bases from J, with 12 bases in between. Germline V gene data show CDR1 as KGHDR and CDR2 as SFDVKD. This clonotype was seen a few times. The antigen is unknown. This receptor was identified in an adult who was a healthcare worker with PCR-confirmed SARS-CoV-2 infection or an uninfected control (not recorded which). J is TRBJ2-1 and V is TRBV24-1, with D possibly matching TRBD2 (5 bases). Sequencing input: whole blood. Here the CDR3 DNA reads TGTGCCACCAGTGATTCCCGCGGGTGGGATGAGCAGTTCTTC. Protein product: CATSDSRGWDEQFF.